Listed here are 25 T cell receptor beta chains from one sample, sequenced in a study of blood T cell repertoires in COVID-19. Sequencing used immunoSEQ multiplex PCR; TCRdb keeps in-frame clones, though not all of them. Of 400,000 to 500,000 clones in the sample, about 88% are singletons; the top ten hold roughly 1.4%. Material: PBMCs or T cells enriched from blood (not recorded which). The receptors stem from a woman aged 18-29 years who had been exposed to COVID-19.

The CDR3 DNA follows: TGTGCCAGCAGCGTGGACAGCCACTCTGGAAACACCATATATTTT. Translation gives CASSVDSHSGNTIYF. The chain is built from TRBV5-4 and TRBJ1-3, with a weak D call TRBD1 (6 bases). Germline assignment: CDR1 SGHNT and CDR2 YYREEE (reference sequence). The CDR3 has 15 residues. V gave up 4 bases and J gave up 0 bases, with 11 bases separating them.

The V gene is TRBV2, the J gene TRBJ2-1, with 11 bases matching TRBD2. The CDR3 extends over 16 amino acids. With 5 bases clipped from V and 7 bases from J, the junction kept 10 bases outside the gene matches. Germline V gene data show CDR1 as SNHLY and CDR2 as FYNNEI. CDR3 in amino acids: CASSLLAGVWANEQFF. The CDR3 DNA reads TGTGCCAGCAGTCTACTAGCGGGGGTCTGGGCAAATGAGCAGTTCTTC.

V is TRBV4-2 and J is TRBJ2-7, with D possibly being TRBD1 (5 bases). The CDR3 runs to 17 residues. V dropped 0 bases and J dropped 4 bases, with 19 bases sitting between them. The germline V gene has CDR1 LGHNA and CDR2 YNFKEQ. The CDR3 DNA is TGTGCCAGCAGCCAAGAGTTCGGGCAGGGCCCCTTATACGAGCAGTACTTC. This codes for CASSQEFGQGPLYEQYF.

Only one count was recorded for this clone. The V gene is TRBV6-5, the J gene TRBJ1-1; TRBD1 matches 8 bases. Looked up from germline, CDR1 is MNHEY and CDR2 is SVGAGI. V gave up 6 bases and J gave up 4 bases; unmatched junction bases: 7. The CDR3 contains 14 residues. CDR3 coding DNA: TGTGCCAGCAGGGGGACAGGACGGACCACTGAAGCTTTCTTT. Its translation: CASRGTGRTTEAFF.

For the CDR3, the DNA is TGTGCCAGCAGCTTGGACAGGGGGCTTCAGCCCCAGCATTTT. It is translated as CASSLDRGLQPQHF. V usage is TRBV7-6 and J usage is TRBJ1-5, with 11 bases identical to TRBD1. Germline loops: CDR1 SGHVS, CDR2 FNYEAQ. The junction had 1 base not matched to a gene; V was cut back by 3 bases and J by 6 bases. The CDR3 runs 14 residues.

The CDR3 here is CTSSQDSASGSNSYEQYF. DNA for the CDR3: TGCACCAGCAGCCAAGATTCGGCTAGCGGGAGTAATAGCTACGAGCAGTACTTC. V and J are TRBV1 and TRBJ2-7; TRBD2 was called by the table and not checked on the DNA. TRBV1 is designated a pseudogene. This CDR3 contains 18 residues.

The genes are TRBV6-5 and TRBJ1-6; TRBD1 matches 7 bases. V shed 6 bases and J 8 bases; nucleotides not matched to a gene: 7. Germline V CDR1 and CDR2: MNHEY, SVGAGI. This CDR3 contains 14 residues. The CDR3 spells CASRRTGADSPLHF. In nucleotides, the CDR3 is TGTGCCAGCAGGCGCACAGGGGCGGATTCACCCCTCCACTTT.

The V gene is TRBV28, the J gene TRBJ1-4, with D possibly matching TRBD1 (6 bases). Between the trimmed V and J ends, which lost 5 bases and 4 bases, there was a span of 14 bases. The CDR3 consists of 15 residues. Germline lookup yields CDR1 MDHEN and CDR2 SYDVKM. The DNA for the CDR3 is TGTGCCAGCAGTCCCACCGACAGGTTTAATGAAAAACTGTTTTTT. This encodes CASSPTDRFNEKLFF. The whole variable domain, filled in from reference TRBV28 and TRBJ1-4, reads DVKVTQSSRYLVKRTGEKVFLECVQDMDHENMFWYRQDPGLGLRLIYFSYDVKMKEKGDIPEGYSVSREKKERFSLILESASTNQTSMYLCASSPTDRFNEKLFFGSGTQLSVL.

The chain recombines TRBV28 with TRBJ1-4, with D possibly TRBD1 on 5 matching bases. This CDR3 has 19 amino acids. From germline, CDR1 is MDHEN and CDR2 SYDVKM. V shed 2 bases and J shed 0 bases, with 19 bases lying between them. The CDR3 is CASSLVDTHAFATNEKLFF. Here the CDR3 DNA reads TGTGCCAGCAGTTTAGTGGACACCCACGCCTTTGCAACTAATGAAAAACTGTTTTTT.

A few counts support this clone. The rearrangement joins TRBV5-1 to TRBJ2-7; TRBD2 agrees at 9 bases. This CDR3 has 14 amino acids. V was pared by 2 bases and J by 0 bases, with 0 bases of the junction left unmatched. CDR1 and CDR2 from the germline V gene are SGHRS and YFSETQ. In DNA, the CDR3 is TGCGCCAGCAGCTTACTAGCGGGCTCCTACGAGCAGTACTTC. Translated, it gives CASSLLAGSYEQYF.

The chain recombines TRBV10-1 with TRBJ2-4, with a possible D match to TRBD2 (6 bases). The CDR3 consists of 16 residues. Trimming left V 2 bases short and J 8 bases short, with 19 bases between. Germline CDR1 reads WNHNN; CDR2 reads SYGVQD (reference sequence). The CDR3 loop is CASSEMGDSFKDIQYF. CDR3 sequence (DNA): TGCGCCAGCAGTGAGATGGGGGACTCCTTTAAGGACATTCAGTACTTC.

This clone was seen just once. The V call is TRBV10-3, the J call TRBJ2-3; D might be TRBD2 (5 bases). The CDR3 has 13 amino acids. Deletions cut 10 bases from V and 6 bases from J, with 17 bases between. Germline V gene lookup returns CDR1 ENHRY and CDR2 SYGVKD. CDR3 protein: CATWEQKADTQYF. The CDR3 DNA reads TGTGCCACCTGGGAGCAGAAGGCGGATACGCAGTATTTT.

The chain carries TRBV4-3 and TRBJ1-4; 9 bases are a match to TRBD1. The junction had 8 bases not matched to a gene; V was cut back by 2 bases and J by 7 bases. The CDR3 consists of 16 residues. Germline CDR1 LGHNA, CDR2 YSLEER. CDR3 bases: TGCGCCAGCAGCCAATTTCCACAGGGGGCGGGTGAAAAACTGTTTTTT. This codes for CASSQFPQGAGEKLFF.

The V and J genes are TRBV28 and TRBJ1-2; D might be TRBD1 (6 bases). Trimming shortened V by 8 bases and J by 8 bases, and 18 bases separated the two germline ends. Germline V CDR1 and CDR2: MDHEN, SYDVKM. This CDR3 region has 13 residues. The chain's CDR3 is CASWFQGTGGYTF. In nucleotides, the CDR3 is TGTGCCAGCTGGTTTCAGGGGACGGGGGGCTACACCTTC.

This clone came up a few times. In the same sample, other DNA sequences code for this CDR3. This rearrangement joins TRBV27 to TRBJ1-1, with 9 bases identical to TRBD1. After removal of 4 bases from V and 0 bases from J, the junction contained 3 bases not matched to a gene. CDR1 and CDR2 (germline): MNHEY, SMNVEV (reference sequence). The CDR3 has 15 amino acids. CDR3 nucleotides: TGTGCCAGCAGTTCGGGACAGGGCATGAACACTGAAGCTTTCTTT. Translation gives CASSSGQGMNTEAFF.

V and J are TRBV27 and TRBJ2-7; 11 positions match TRBD1. The J segment lost 7 bases and the V segment lost 5 bases, leaving 10 bases of the junction unmatched. CDR1 is MNHEY, CDR2 SMNVEV, per germline (reference sequence). The CDR3 runs to 15 residues. The chain's CDR3 is CASSNTGTGGGEQYF. The CDR3 DNA is TGTGCCAGCAGTAACACCGGGACAGGGGGTGGTGAGCAGTACTTC.

The rearrangement links TRBV28 to TRBJ1-2; maybe TRBD1 (5 bases). The CDR3 sequence is 15 residues long. Germline CDR1 reads MDHEN; CDR2 reads SYDVKM. V was cut by 5 bases and J by 4 bases, with 17 bases left in between. The CDR3 nucleotides are TGTGCCAGCAGTCCTCACCGGACATTTGCCTATGGCTACACCTTC. This sequence encodes CASSPHRTFAYGYTF.

V usage is TRBV28 and J usage is TRBJ2-1; the match to TRBD2 covers 7 bases. Germline V gene data show CDR1 as MDHEN and CDR2 as SYDVKM. The CDR3 spans 16 residues. The ends lost 2 bases at V and 0 bases at J; junction bases unmatched: 4. CDR3 protein: CASSLPSGGSYNEQFF. CDR3 sequence (DNA): TGTGCCAGCAGTTTACCCTCGGGGGGCTCCTACAATGAGCAGTTCTTC.

V usage is TRBV18 and J usage is TRBJ1-5; 8 bases align to TRBD1. V lost 4 bases, J lost 6 bases, and 11 bases stayed unmatched. Germline V gives CDR1 KGHSH, CDR2 LQKENI. The CDR3 loop spans 16 amino acids. CDR3 protein: CASSLSVTGGGQPQHF. CDR3 bases: TGTGCCAGCTCACTCAGTGTTACAGGGGGGGGTCAGCCCCAGCATTTT.

V gene TRBV5-1 combines with J gene TRBJ2-2, with D perhaps matching TRBD1 (5 bases). Trimming stripped 4 bases from V and 7 bases from J, with 17 bases between. Germline CDR1 reads SGHRS; CDR2 reads YFSETQ. The CDR3 is 15 amino acids. The CDR3 spells CASSQKGPEDGELFF. The CDR3 DNA sequence: TGCGCCAGCAGCCAAAAGGGGCCTGAGGACGGGGAGCTGTTTTTT.

The chain employs TRBV28 and TRBJ1-2; TRBD1 matches at 10 bases. This CDR3 comprises 14 residues. Germline-derived CDR1 and CDR2 are MDHEN and SYDVKM. With 5 bases clipped from V and 7 bases from J, the junction kept 7 bases outside the gene matches. The CDR3 protein is CASSRGQGIGGYTF. CDR3 coding DNA: TGTGCCAGCAGTAGGGGACAGGGGATCGGTGGCTACACCTTC.

The J gene is TRBJ2-1, the V gene TRBV11-2; D gene unclear. The germline gives CDR1 SGHAT, CDR2 FQNNGV. The CDR3 has 14 residues. V gave up 2 bases and J gave up 4 bases, with 9 bases separating them. The CDR3 nucleotides read TGTGCCAGCAGCTTAAGCACAGATTACAATGAGCAGTTCTTC. Its translation is CASSLSTDYNEQFF. Complete variable domain (other parts from reference TRBV11-2 and TRBJ2-1): EAGVAQSPRYKIIEKRQSVAFWCNPISGHATLYWYQQILGQGPKLLIQFQNNGVVDDSQLPKDRFSAERLKGVDSTLKIQPAKLEDSAVYLCASSLSTDYNEQFFGPGTRLTVL.

The chain is built from TRBV5-1 and TRBJ2-7, with a possible D match to TRBD2 (6 bases). CDR1 and CDR2 from the germline V gene are SGHRS and YFSETQ. The V end was cut by 4 bases, the J end by 0 bases, with 20 bases between. The CDR3 contains 17 residues. Here the CDR3 DNA reads TGCGCCAGCAGCCTTTATAGGCTAGCCGGGAGCTCCTACGAGCAGTACTTC. Amino acids: CASSLYRLAGSSYEQYF.

This CDR3 is CASSKRPGQPPYEQYF. CDR3 sequence (DNA): TGTGCCAGCAGCAAACGACCGGGACAGCCACCCTACGAGCAGTACTTC. The genes are TRBV7-3 and TRBJ2-7, with 7 nucleotides matching TRBD1. V dropped 5 bases and J dropped 2; count of bases not matched to a gene: 12. The CDR3 covers 16 residues. Per the germline V gene, CDR1 is SGHTA and CDR2 is FQGTGA.

This chain links TRBV2 with TRBJ1-4, with D possibly being TRBD1 (5 bases). The CDR3 contains 15 residues. Between the trimmed V and J ends, which lost 7 bases and 3 bases, there was a span of 15 bases. Germline CDR1 and CDR2: SNHLY and FYNNEI. CDR3 sequence reads: CASTKEGLPNEKLFF. DNA for the CDR3: TGTGCCAGCACCAAGGAGGGACTGCCTAATGAAAAACTGTTTTTT.